Listed below are T cell receptor beta chains from one sample, sequenced in a study of cytomegalovirus exposure and HLA in healthy donors. Sequencing was performed with immunoSEQ multiplex PCR; in TCRdb, only in-frame clones are kept and a portion is missing. This sample has more than 140,000 clones, with 75% to 80% found just once. Sequencing used PBMCs. These receptors were obtained from a male donor in good health and CMV-seronegative. CDR3s include the opening cysteine and the closing phenylalanine or tryptophan. D genes are given only for firm matches. Some rows mark clone size as missing; the rest say once, few, many or name a class of expanded clone.

D: TRBD1; V: TRBV6-6; length: 15; J: TRBJ2-7; size: -; CDR3: CASSLRQGHNYEQYF; DNA: TGTGCCAGCAGTCTCCGACAGGGGCATAACTACGAGCAGTACTTC
D: TRBD2; V: TRBV13; length: 16; J: TRBJ2-5; size: few; CDR3: CASSYDQKRGGETQYF; DNA: TGTGCCAGCAGTTACGACCAAAAGCGGGGGGGTGAGACCCAGTACTTC
D: -; V: TRBV5-6; length: 14; J: TRBJ2-7; size: -; CDR3: CASSPVGRSYEQYF; DNA: TGTGCCAGCAGCCCCGTGGGGCGGTCCTACGAGCAGTACTTC
D: -; V: TRBV18; length: 16; J: TRBJ1-2; size: -; CDR3: CASSPGVEVRNYGYTF; DNA: TGTGCCAGCTCACCCGGGGTCGAGGTACGGAACTATGGCTACACCTTC
D: TRBD1; V: TRBV7-9; length: 19; J: TRBJ2-3; size: -; CDR3: CASSSPGTDYTPSTDTQYF; DNA: TGTGCCAGCAGCTCCCCCGGGACAGACTATACCCCAAGCACAGATACGCAGTATTTT
D: -; V: TRBV7-2; length: 16; J: TRBJ2-1; size: once; CDR3: CASSLEGGVSYNEQFF; DNA: TGTGCCAGCAGCTTAGAAGGGGGAGTTTCCTACAATGAGCAGTTCTTC
D: TRBD2; V: TRBV9; length: 14; J: TRBJ2-1; size: few; CDR3: CASSRLADYNEQFF; DNA: TGTGCCAGCAGTAGACTAGCGGATTACAATGAGCAGTTCTTC
D: -; V: TRBV5-1; length: 15; J: TRBJ2-1; size: few; CDR3: CASSLVGGAYNEQFF; DNA: TGCGCCAGCAGCCTAGTTGGGGGGGCTTACAATGAGCAGTTCTTC
D: TRBD1; V: TRBV6-1; length: 15; J: TRBJ1-5; size: few; CDR3: CASSEAGGQGQPQHF; DNA: TGTGCCAGCAGTGAAGCAGGCGGACAGGGGCAGCCCCAGCATTTT
D: TRBD2; V: TRBV2; length: 16; J: TRBJ2-1; size: -; CDR3: CASSEAAGGLRDEQFF; DNA: TGTGCCAGCAGTGAGGCGGCGGGAGGTCTCAGGGATGAGCAGTTCTTC
D: TRBD2; V: TRBV7-3; length: 16; J: TRBJ2-1; size: once; CDR3: CASSPSGASSYNEQFF; DNA: TGTGCCAGCAGCCCTAGCGGGGCGAGCTCCTACAATGAGCAGTTCTTC
D: -; V: TRBV7-2; length: 14; J: TRBJ1-3; size: few; CDR3: CASSYTGNGNTIYF; DNA: TGTGCCAGCAGCTATACAGGAAACGGAAACACCATATATTTT
D: TRBD1; V: TRBV5-4; length: 16; J: TRBJ2-7; size: -; CDR3: CASSLGGTGSSYEQYF; DNA: TGTGCCAGCAGCTTGGGGGGGACAGGGAGCTCCTACGAGCAGTACTTC
D: TRBD2; V: TRBV9; length: 18; J: TRBJ2-5; size: -; CDR3: CASSPGIGLAGAKETQYF; DNA: TGTGCCAGCAGCCCAGGAATCGGACTAGCGGGGGCCAAAGAGACCCAGTACTTC
D: TRBD1; V: TRBV5-8; length: 14; J: TRBJ1-1; size: -; CDR3: CASSWGTGNTEAFF; DNA: TGTGCCAGCAGCTGGGGGACAGGGAACACTGAAGCTTTCTTT
D: -; V: TRBV9; length: 15; J: TRBJ2-3; size: few; CDR3: CASSVGGGRADTQYF; DNA: TGTGCCAGCAGCGTCGGCGGAGGGCGCGCAGATACGCAGTATTTT
D: -; V: TRBV23-1; length: 11; J: TRBJ1-2; size: -; CDR3: CASSQYYGYTF; DNA: TGCGCCAGCAGTCAATACTACGGCTACACCTTC
D: -; V: TRBV7-3; length: 14; J: TRBJ1-2; size: -; CDR3: CASSLGPKTGGYTF; DNA: TGTGCCAGCAGCTTAGGCCCTAAGACGGGGGGCTACACCTTC
D: TRBD1; V: TRBV6-5; length: 14; J: TRBJ1-1; size: -; CDR3: CASSYSQGFTEAFF; DNA: TGTGCCAGCAGTTACTCACAGGGGTTCACTGAAGCTTTCTTT
D: -; V: TRBV6-4; length: 17; J: TRBJ1-6; size: few; CDR3: CASSAFNIPSANSPLHF; DNA: TGTGCCAGCAGTGCCTTCAACATCCCGAGCGCGAATTCACCCCTCCACTTT
D: -; V: TRBV12-5; length: 10; J: TRBJ2-1; size: once; CDR3: CASVLNEQFF; DNA: TGTGCTAGTGTACTCAATGAGCAGTTCTTC
D: -; V: TRBV29-1; length: 13; J: TRBJ1-2; size: -; CDR3: CSVDGTGPYGYTF; DNA: TGCAGCGTTGACGGCACAGGTCCGTATGGCTACACCTTC
D: -; V: TRBV6-5; length: 12; J: TRBJ2-3; size: -; CDR3: CASRTTGDTQYF; DNA: TGTGCCAGCAGGACTACAGGGGATACGCAGTATTTT
D: TRBD1; V: TRBV19; length: 14; J: TRBJ1-2; size: -; CDR3: CASSGQGASYGYTF; DNA: TGTGCCAGTAGTGGGCAGGGGGCTTCCTATGGCTACACCTTC
D: TRBD1; V: TRBV29-1; length: 14; J: TRBJ1-3; size: -; CDR3: CSAGGTGSGNTIYF; DNA: TGCAGCGCTGGAGGGACAGGGTCTGGAAACACCATATATTTT
D: -; V: TRBV27; length: 13; J: TRBJ2-2; size: few; CDR3: CASSRMRTGELFF; DNA: TGTGCCAGCAGTCGCATGAGAACCGGGGAGCTGTTTTTT
D: -; V: TRBV10-3; length: 15; J: TRBJ2-7; size: -; CDR3: CAISESVGFSYEQYF; DNA: TGTGCCATCAGTGAGTCTGTCGGGTTCTCCTACGAGCAGTACTTC
D: -; V: TRBV19; length: 15; J: TRBJ1-1; size: few; CDR3: CASGVGGGGNTEAFF; DNA: TGTGCCAGTGGTGTCGGGGGTGGAGGGAACACTGAAGCTTTCTTT
D: TRBD1; V: TRBV5-4; length: 16; J: TRBJ1-3; size: -; CDR3: CASSLGGQYTGNTIYF; DNA: TGTGCCAGCAGCCTTGGGGGACAGTACACTGGAAACACCATATATTTT
D: TRBD1; V: TRBV11-2; length: 16; J: TRBJ2-5; size: -; CDR3: CASSFTGQGAWETQYF; DNA: TGTGCCAGCAGCTTCACAGGACAGGGGGCTTGGGAGACCCAGTACTTC
D: TRBD1; V: TRBV7-3; length: 15; J: TRBJ2-2; size: -; CDR3: CASSKSGGPTGELFF; DNA: TGTGCCAGCAGCAAGTCAGGGGGCCCCACCGGGGAGCTGTTTTTT
D: -; V: TRBV9; length: 13; J: TRBJ1-1; size: -; CDR3: CASSAGVKTEAFF; DNA: TGTGCCAGCAGCGCAGGGGTTAAGACTGAAGCTTTCTTT
D: TRBD2; V: TRBV5-4; length: 16; J: TRBJ2-5; size: -; CDR3: CASSLAAAGGQETQYF; DNA: TGTGCCAGCAGCTTAGCGGCAGCGGGAGGGCAAGAGACCCAGTACTTC
D: TRBD1; V: TRBV25-1; length: 15; J: TRBJ1-1; size: few; CDR3: CASKDDRGFGTEAFF; DNA: TGTGCCAGCAAGGACGACAGGGGATTTGGGACTGAAGCTTTCTTT
D: -; V: TRBV5-1; length: 14; J: TRBJ1-2; size: -; CDR3: CASSLEPGNYGYTF; DNA: TGCGCCAGCAGCTTGGAACCAGGGAACTATGGCTACACCTTC
D: TRBD1; V: TRBV7-9; length: 16; J: TRBJ2-3; size: -; CDR3: CASSSGTGTSTDTQYF; DNA: TGTGCCAGCAGCTCGGGGACAGGGACTAGCACAGATACGCAGTATTTT
D: -; V: TRBV11-3; length: 14; J: TRBJ1-4; size: few; CDR3: CASSLQGRGEKLFF; DNA: TGTGCCAGCAGCTTGCAGGGAAGAGGTGAAAAACTGTTTTTT
D: TRBD1; V: TRBV9; length: 15; J: TRBJ1-2; size: -; CDR3: CASSVGTGQGGGYTF; DNA: TGTGCCAGCAGCGTTGGAACGGGACAGGGAGGTGGCTACACCTTC
D: -; V: TRBV15; length: 15; J: TRBJ1-5; size: -; CDR3: CATSREAKNNQPQHF; DNA: TGTGCCACCAGCAGAGAGGCCAAGAACAATCAGCCCCAGCATTTT
D: -; V: TRBV7-2; length: 14; J: TRBJ2-7; size: -; CDR3: CASSLGGIPYEQYF; DNA: TGTGCCAGCAGCTTAGGCGGGATCCCCTACGAGCAGTACTTC
D: TRBD1; V: TRBV5-6; length: 15; J: TRBJ2-7; size: few; CDR3: CASSLVMGQPYEQYF; DNA: TGTGCCAGCAGCTTGGTTATGGGACAGCCCTACGAGCAGTACTTC
D: TRBD2; V: TRBV2; length: 20; J: TRBJ2-1; size: -; CDR3: CASSEAPGTSGVLYYNEQFF; DNA: TGTGCCAGCAGTGAAGCGCCCGGGACTAGCGGGGTCTTATACTACAATGAGCAGTTCTTC
D: TRBD1; V: TRBV6-6; length: 15; J: TRBJ2-3; size: few; CDR3: CASSSGTGGADTQYF; DNA: TGTGCCAGCAGTTCCGGGACAGGGGGCGCAGATACGCAGTATTTT
D: TRBD2; V: TRBV4-3; length: 16; J: TRBJ2-1; size: few; CDR3: CASSQGSVGLAGAQFF; DNA: TGCGCCAGCAGCCAAGGGTCGGTGGGCCTAGCGGGCGCTCAGTTCTTC
D: -; V: TRBV4-3; length: 15; J: TRBJ2-7; size: -; CDR3: CASSQGIAATYEQYF; DNA: TGCGCCAGCAGCCAAGGAATAGCTGCCACCTACGAGCAGTACTTC
D: -; V: TRBV7-2; length: 14; J: TRBJ1-6; size: -; CDR3: CASSLVYYNSPLHF; DNA: TGTGCCAGCAGCTTAGTTTACTATAATTCACCCCTCCACTTT